These 14 T cell receptor beta chains originate from one sample sequenced in a study of tissue T cells after allogeneic stem cell transplantation. Repertoires were generated with immunoSEQ multiplex PCR, while TCRdb's copy carries only in-frame clones and drops some. The sample contains fewer than 30,000 clones, 73% of which appear only once. The sequences come from tissue from the ileum, collected at autopsy. These receptors were collected from a female donor of 60 years or more with lung cancer.

V gene TRBV2 combines with J gene TRBJ2-7, with a tentative D call TRBD1 (7 bases). Trimming removed 6 bases from V and 6 bases from J, with 21 bases in between. The CDR3 loop spans 15 amino acids. Looked up from germline, CDR1 is SNHLY and CDR2 is FYNNEI. CDR3 bases: TGTGCCAGCAGGAAGACTAGGGGGCCCTCCGGCGAGCAGTACTTC. Translated: CASRKTRGPSGEQYF.

CDR3 sequence: CASSLAGQGANTGELFF. CDR3 bases: TGTGCCAGCAGCTTAGCGGGACAGGGGGCGAACACCGGGGAGCTGTTTTTT. The chain couples TRBV7-2 to TRBJ2-2; 11 positions agree with TRBD1. The germline V gene encodes CDR1 SGHTA and CDR2 FQGNSA. Trimming at V came to 0 bases and at J to 0 bases, leaving 0 bases not matched to a gene. This CDR3 contains 17 residues. The full variable domain, in which reference TRBV7-2 and TRBJ2-2 provide the parts outside the CDR3, is GAGVSQSPSNKVTEKGKDVELRCDPISGHTALYWYRQSLGQGLEFLIYFQGNSAPDKSGLPSDRFSAERTGGSVSTLTIQRTQQEDSAVYLCASSLAGQGANTGELFFGEGSRLTVL.

This clone was counted only a few times. The rearrangement joins TRBV2 to TRBJ1-4; the match to TRBD1 covers 10 bases. V was pared by 7 bases and J by 8 bases, with 4 bases of the junction left unmatched. Germline loops: CDR1 SNHLY, CDR2 FYNNEI. CDR3 length: 13 residues. The CDR3 region has the DNA TGTGCCAGCATGGGGGACAGGGGCGAAAAACTGTTTTTT. Protein: CASMGDRGEKLFF.

The CDR3 DNA is TGTGCCACCAGTGATTACTTGGGGAATACGCAGTATTTT. The encoded protein is CATSDYLGNTQYF. The chain carries TRBV24-1 and TRBJ2-3; D is uncertain. CDR3 size: 13 residues. Germline CDR1 is KGHDR and CDR2 is SFDVKD. The V end lost 2 bases, the J end lost 7 bases, and 9 bases lay between the germline ends.

The chain employs TRBV30 and TRBJ2-1; 13 bases match TRBD2. CDR3 length equals 15 residues. CDR1 and CDR2 from the germline V gene are GTSNPN and SVGIG (reference sequence). With 0 bases clipped from V and 6 bases from J, the junction kept 2 bases outside the gene matches. The CDR3: CAWSVGLAGVNEQFF. The DNA of the CDR3 is TGTGCCTGGAGTGTCGGACTAGCGGGGGTCAATGAGCAGTTCTTC.

The chain combines TRBV5-1 with TRBJ2-4; the match to TRBD2 covers 14 bases. This CDR3 has 19 amino acids. Per germline, CDR1 SGHRS and CDR2 YFSETQ. Germline trimming cut 1 base from V and 1 base from J; bases unmatched to any gene: 7. The CDR3 DNA reads as TGCGCCAGCAGCTTGAATCCGGGACTAGCGGGAGAGGCCAAAAACATTCAGTACTTC. It encodes CASSLNPGLAGEAKNIQYF.

This sequence joins TRBV6-2 or TRBV6-3 and TRBJ2-7; D might be TRBD2 (5 bases). The CDR3 covers 17 residues. V was clipped by 0 bases and J by 7 bases, with 22 bases between them. Looked up from germline, CDR1 is MNHEY and CDR2 is SVGEGT. CDR3 residues: CASSYSSRGSQREEQYF. DNA of the CDR3: TGTGCCAGCAGTTACTCGAGTCGCGGGTCCCAACGGGAAGAGCAGTACTTC.

This chain connects TRBV29-1 to TRBJ1-2; TRBD1 aligns across 7 bases. There are 14 residues in the CDR3. V shed 1 base, J shed 7 bases, and the junction held 9 bases outside the gene matches. Germline CDR1 SQVTM, CDR2 ANQGSEA. CDR3 region: CSVEADREFGGYTF. CDR3 DNA sequence: TGCAGCGTTGAAGCCGACAGGGAGTTCGGTGGCTACACCTTC.

The rearrangement uses TRBV19 and TRBJ2-6; D possibly matches TRBD1 or TRBD2 (5 bases each). V was trimmed by 9 bases and J by 0 bases, leaving 9 bases between them. This CDR3 has 14 amino acids. The germline V gene has CDR1 LNHDA and CDR2 SQIVND (reference sequence). The CDR3 spells CASGALSGANVLTF. CDR3 in DNA: TGTGCCAGCGGGGCTCTCTCTGGGGCCAACGTCCTGACTTTC.

The V and J genes are TRBV7-2 and TRBJ1-3, with D unresolved. Deletions cut 6 bases from V and 0 bases from J, with 12 bases between. The CDR3 covers 15 residues. The germline gives CDR1 SGHTA, CDR2 FQGNSA. This chain's CDR3 is CASREGGYSGNTIYF. The CDR3 bases are TGTGCCAGCAGGGAGGGAGGGTACTCTGGAAACACCATATATTTT.

The chain has TRBV10-2 and TRBJ2-7, with TRBD1 matching over 9 bases. Germline-derived CDR1 and CDR2 are WSHSY and SAAADI. V gave up 8 bases and J gave up 4 bases; unmatched junction bases: 9. The CDR3 covers 14 residues. CDR3: CASSRGTGMYEQYF. CDR3 coding DNA: TGCGCCAGCTCACGGGGGACAGGGATGTACGAGCAGTACTTC.

The V and J genes are TRBV19 and TRBJ2-1; 7 bases are a match to TRBD2. J gave up 4 bases and V 4 bases, and 10 bases lay outside the gene matches. CDR1 LNHDA and CDR2 SQIVND come from the germline V gene (reference sequence). This CDR3 is 16 amino acids long. CDR3 sequence: CASSKPPPAGYNEQFF. DNA of the CDR3: TGTGCCAGTAGTAAACCCCCCCCAGCGGGGTACAATGAGCAGTTCTTC.

V usage is TRBV28 and J usage is TRBJ1-3, with D maybe TRBD1 (6 bases). The CDR3 length is 15 residues. Looked up from germline, CDR1 is MDHEN and CDR2 is SYDVKM. The V and J ends lost 3 bases and 0 bases respectively, with 9 bases between them. CDR3 nucleotides: TGTGCCAGCAGTTTGATGGGGGCCTCTGGAAACACCATATATTTT. Translating gives CASSLMGASGNTIYF.

This clone was seen only a few times. The rearrangement uses TRBV9 and TRBJ2-7, with a tentative D call TRBD1 (6 bases). Germline V gene sequence: CDR1 SGDLS, CDR2 YYNGEE. V lost 2 bases to trimming and J lost 2 bases, with 14 bases between them. The CDR3 has 15 residues. This CDR3 is CASSVAPGATYEQYF. CDR3 in DNA: TGTGCCAGCAGCGTGGCCCCAGGGGCGACCTACGAGCAGTACTTC.